This TCR beta chain is drawn from a study of beta chain features in type 1 diabetes. V was cut by 2 bases and J by 2 bases, with 18 bases left in between. This CDR3 region has 16 residues. Germline CDR1 reads GTSNPN; CDR2 reads SVGIG (reference sequence). Every isolated RNA sample was fully reverse transcribed, so sequencing captured expressed TCRB transcripts. Clones were read by immunoSEQ multiplex PCR, and TCRdb kept only the in-frame ones, dropping some. The repertoire holds fewer than 550,000 clones, about an eighth seen once, with about 0.045% in the top ten. The sequence was obtained from a woman under 30 in good health. V usage is TRBV30 and J usage is TRBJ1-1; D is undetermined. Sequenced input: naive CD4+ T cells from blood. DNA for the CDR3: TGTGCCTGGAGTTCTCATCGCGACCATCGAAACACTGAAGCTTTCTTT. Its protein is CAWSSHRDHRNTEAFF. The full variable domain, its missing parts supplied by reference TRBV30 and TRBJ1-1, is SQTIHQWPATLVQPVGSPLSLECTVEGTSNPNLYWYRQAAGRGLQLLFYSVGIGQISSEVPQNLSASRPQDRQFILSSKKLLLSDSGFYLCAWSSHRDHRNTEAFFGQGTRLTVV.